This TCR beta chain was found in a study of beta chain features in type 1 diabetes. Study at large: Patients shared similar age, gender and cell yields with healthy donors. Taken together, all samples contributed 107,917,701 examined sorted cells. General observations from the study: VDJ junctions from patients with type 1 diabetes contained fewer insertions and more deletions. A PCR bias possibly favoring shorter templates would apply equally to patients and controls.

Of the isolated RNA, all was reverse transcribed, and so the sequenced material was expressed TCRB transcripts. Assay: immunoSEQ multiplex PCR; the TCRdb copy retains only in-frame clones and omits some. Of 500,000 to 700,000 clones in the sample, about a sixth were seen once. This CDR3 region has 14 residues. CDR1 and CDR2 (germline): SGHNT, YENEEA. The germline V and J ends were trimmed by 5 bases and 6 bases, with 16 bases remaining between them. In regard to this clone: Its antigen remains unknown.

Specimen: naive CD4+ T cells from blood. This TCR derives from a man in his late teens or twenties in good health. This chain connects TRBV11-3 to TRBJ2-5, with D possibly matching TRBD2 (6 bases). The CDR3 protein is CASSAATSSKTQYF. In nucleotides, the CDR3 is TGTGCCAGCAGCGCGGCTACTAGCTCAAAGACCCAGTACTTC.